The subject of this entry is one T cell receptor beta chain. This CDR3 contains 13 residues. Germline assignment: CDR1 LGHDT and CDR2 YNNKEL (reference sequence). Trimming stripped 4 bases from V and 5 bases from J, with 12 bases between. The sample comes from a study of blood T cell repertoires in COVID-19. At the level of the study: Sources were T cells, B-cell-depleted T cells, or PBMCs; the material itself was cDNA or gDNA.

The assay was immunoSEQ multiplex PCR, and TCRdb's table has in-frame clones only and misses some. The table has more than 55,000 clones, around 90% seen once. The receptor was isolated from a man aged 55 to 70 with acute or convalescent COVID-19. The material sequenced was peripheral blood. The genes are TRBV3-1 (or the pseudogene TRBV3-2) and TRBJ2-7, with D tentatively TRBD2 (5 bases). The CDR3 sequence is CASSPTDWDEQYF. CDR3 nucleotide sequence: TGTGCCAGCAGCCCCACGGACTGGGACGAGCAGTACTTC.